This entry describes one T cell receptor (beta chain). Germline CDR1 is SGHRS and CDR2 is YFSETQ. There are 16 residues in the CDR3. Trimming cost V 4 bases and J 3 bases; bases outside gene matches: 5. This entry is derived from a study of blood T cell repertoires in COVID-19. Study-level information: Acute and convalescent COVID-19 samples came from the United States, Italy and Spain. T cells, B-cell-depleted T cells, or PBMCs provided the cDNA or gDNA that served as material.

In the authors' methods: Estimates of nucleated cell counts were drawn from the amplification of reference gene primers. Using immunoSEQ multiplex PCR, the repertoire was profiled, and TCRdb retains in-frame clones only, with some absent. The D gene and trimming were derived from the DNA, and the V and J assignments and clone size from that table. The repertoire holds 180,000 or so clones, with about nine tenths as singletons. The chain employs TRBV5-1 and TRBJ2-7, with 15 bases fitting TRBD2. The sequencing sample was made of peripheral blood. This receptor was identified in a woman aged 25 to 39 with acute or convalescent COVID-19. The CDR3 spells CASSAGTSGRSYEQYF. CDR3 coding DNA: TGCGCCAGCAGCGCCGGGACTAGCGGGAGGAGCTACGAGCAGTACTTC. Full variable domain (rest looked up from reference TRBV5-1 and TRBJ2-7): KAGVTQTPRYLIKTRGQQVTLSCSPISGHRSVSWYQQTPGQGLQFLFEYFSETQRNKGNFPGRFSGRQFSNSRSEMNVSTLELGDSALYLCASSAGTSGRSYEQYFGPGTRLTVT.